These 22 T cell receptor beta chains share one sample of origin, sequenced in a study of blood T cell repertoires in COVID-19. Some clones are missing from TCRdb's copy, which holds only in-frame ones; the method was immunoSEQ multiplex PCR. The sample lists around 69,000 clones; almost 85% were seen once. The source material was peripheral blood. Receptor source: a man in his fifties or sixties with active COVID-19.

The chain has TRBV19 and TRBJ2-5; possibly TRBD2 for D (6 bases). The V end lost 1 base, the J end lost 5 bases, and 11 bases lay between the germline ends. The germline CDR1 and CDR2 sequences are LNHDA and SQIVND (reference sequence). This CDR3 spans 14 amino acids. In DNA, the CDR3 is TGTGCCAGTAGTATAGGGGGGGTTCGGGAGACCCAGTACTTC. Residues: CASSIGGVRETQYF.

Here the CDR3 DNA reads TGTGCCAGCTCACCCGGGAACACCGGGGAGCTGTTTTTT. Protein sequence: CASSPGNTGELFF. The chain combines TRBV18 with TRBJ2-2; D remains ambiguous. The CDR3 length is 13 residues. Trimming took 3 bases from V and 1 from J, leaving 3 bases between them. Germline V CDR1 and CDR2: KGHSH, LQKENI.

Worth noting for this clone: At the DNA level, this CDR3 is encoded by other sequences in the same sample as well. The chain combines TRBV19 with TRBJ1-2, with 7 bases matching TRBD1. The CDR3 totals 13 residues. Germline CDR1 LNHDA, CDR2 SQIVND (reference sequence). V shed 5 bases and J 4 bases; nucleotides not matched to a gene: 4. The CDR3 DNA sequence: TGTGCCAGTAGTCCACAGGGGTTCTATGGCTACACCTTC. It codes for CASSPQGFYGYTF. Full variable domain (outside the CDR3, taken from reference TRBV19 and TRBJ1-2): DGGITQSPKYLFRKEGQNVTLSCEQNLNHDAMYWYRQDPGQGLRLIYYSQIVNDFQKGDIAEGYSVSREKKESFPLTVTSAQKNPTAFYLCASSPQGFYGYTFGSGTRLTVV.

The genes are TRBV2 and TRBJ2-3; TRBD2 agrees at 8 bases. The CDR3 runs 14 residues. Germline values: CDR1 SNHLY, CDR2 FYNNEI. After removal of 9 bases from V and 6 bases from J, the junction contained 11 bases not matched to a gene. CDR3 region: CASGGLGGVDTQYF. As DNA, the CDR3 is TGTGCCAGTGGGGGACTAGGAGGGGTTGATACGCAGTATTTT. Supplemented by reference TRBV2 and TRBJ2-3, the full variable domain reads EPEVTQTPSHQVTQMGQEVILRCVPISNHLYFYWYRQILGQKVEFLVSFYNNEISEKSEIFDDQFSVERPDGSNFTLKIRSTKLEDSAMYFCASGGLGGVDTQYFGPGTRLTVL.

The V gene is TRBV6-6, the J gene TRBJ2-5; TRBD2 matches at 8 bases. There are 15 residues in the CDR3. Germline V gene lookup returns CDR1 MNHNY and CDR2 SVGAGI (reference sequence). With 4 bases clipped from V and 4 bases from J, the junction kept 8 bases outside the gene matches. CDR3 in amino acids: CASSSTAGGLETQYF. In DNA form, the CDR3 reads TGTGCCAGCAGTTCCACCGCGGGAGGCCTAGAGACCCAGTACTTC.

This chain connects TRBV4-1 to TRBJ1-6, with a possible D match to TRBD1 (5 bases). V lost 1 base and J 7 bases, leaving 17 bases between the germline ends. This CDR3 contains 17 residues. Looked up from germline, CDR1 is MGHRA and CDR2 is YSYEKL. The CDR3 DNA is TGCGCCAGCAGCCAAGCAGGGCTAGGGGTGCTGAATTCACCCCTCCACTTT. As protein: CASSQAGLGVLNSPLHF.

The chain employs TRBV9 and TRBJ2-1; TRBD2 matches at 11 bases. Per the germline V gene, CDR1 is SGDLS and CDR2 is YYNGEE. This CDR3 has 15 residues. J gave up 8 bases and V 3 bases, and 7 bases lay outside the gene matches. Here the CDR3 reads CASSAYSGGEDEQFF. For the CDR3, the DNA is TGTGCCAGCAGCGCCTATAGCGGGGGGGAAGATGAGCAGTTCTTC.

The chain recombines TRBV11-2 with TRBJ1-4; 8 bases are shared with TRBD1. The CDR3 sequence is 14 residues long. The V gene end was trimmed by 1 base and the J gene end by 8 bases; junction bases not matched to a gene: 3. Germline V gene lookup returns CDR1 SGHAT and CDR2 FQNNGV. Here the CDR3 reads CASSLGTGYEKLFF. The CDR3 coding sequence is TGTGCCAGCAGCTTAGGGACAGGGTACGAAAAACTGTTTTTT.

The chain is built from TRBV6-6 and TRBJ2-7; no clear D. Germline loops: CDR1 MNHNY, CDR2 SVGAGI (reference sequence). The CDR3 runs 14 residues. Trimming cost V 1 base and J 2 bases, with 9 bases left between them. The CDR3 spells CASSYLLPTYEQYF. The CDR3 bases are TGTGCCAGCAGTTACTTACTACCCACCTACGAGCAGTACTTC.

The table lists this clone with a count of one. V and J are TRBV18 and TRBJ1-3; D is uncertain. CDR1 KGHSH and CDR2 LQKENI come from the germline V gene. CDR3 size: 15 residues. V was pared by 6 bases and J by 0 bases, with 12 bases between. The CDR3 sequence: CASSPTPSSGNTIYF. DNA of the CDR3: TGTGCCAGCTCCCCGACACCTTCCTCTGGAAACACCATATATTTT.

The chain uses TRBV13 and TRBJ2-3; TRBD1 matches at 9 bases. J gave up 2 bases and V 5 bases, and 8 bases lay outside the gene matches. CDR1 and CDR2 from the germline V gene are PRHDT and FYEKMQ (reference sequence). The CDR3 has 16 amino acids. The CDR3 DNA reads TGTGCCAGCAGCCCGGAGGACAGGGGTTCCACAGATACGCAGTATTTT. It is translated as CASSPEDRGSTDTQYF.

This clone was found once. The V gene is TRBV27, the J gene TRBJ1-5; D remains unclear. Germline V gene data show CDR1 as MNHEY and CDR2 as SMNVEV (reference sequence). The CDR3 length is 12 residues. Trimming stripped 4 bases from V and 7 bases from J, with 8 bases between. The CDR3 DNA reads as TGTGCCAGCAGTTATAGCGGCCAGCCCCAGCATTTT. Its translation: CASSYSGQPQHF.

This chain joins TRBV11-2 and TRBJ1-1; D is uncertain. The CDR3 length is 16 residues. Germline CDR1 is SGHAT and CDR2 is FQNNGV. Trimming shortened V by 3 bases and J by 4 bases, and 18 bases separated the two germline ends. CDR3 bases: TGTGCCAGCAGCTTGTTCAGAGACACCACTGCCACTGAAGCTTTCTTT. Residues: CASSLFRDTTATEAFF.

This clone was observed a single time. CDR3 sequence reads: CASSSGFEQYF. The CDR3 nucleotides are TGTGCCAGCAGTTCAGGGTTCGAGCAGTACTTC. The chain combines TRBV2 with TRBJ2-7; tentatively, D is TRBD1 (5 bases). Germline CDR1 reads SNHLY; CDR2 reads FYNNEI. This CDR3 comprises 11 residues. V gave up 5 bases and J gave up 6 bases, with 8 bases separating them.

V usage is TRBV2 and J usage is TRBJ2-1; 7 bases line up with TRBD2. V gave up 6 bases and J gave up 3 bases; unmatched junction bases: 17. Germline CDR1 SNHLY, CDR2 FYNNEI. The CDR3 length is 18 residues. CDR3 nucleotide sequence: TGTGCCAGCAGGTCACCTCAGACTAGCTTCGGCTTCTACAATGAGCAGTTCTTC. Translated: CASRSPQTSFGFYNEQFF. Based on the CDR3 plus reference TRBV2 and TRBJ2-1, the full variable domain is EPEVTQTPSHQVTQMGQEVILRCVPISNHLYFYWYRQILGQKVEFLVSFYNNEISEKSEIFDDQFSVERPDGSNFTLKIRSTKLEDSAMYFCASRSPQTSFGFYNEQFFGPGTRLTVL.

The chain has TRBV7-2 and TRBJ2-3, with 13 nucleotides matching TRBD2. The CDR3 spans 17 residues. CDR1 and CDR2 from the germline V gene are SGHTA and FQGNSA. V lost 4 bases, J lost 6 bases, and 10 bases stayed unmatched. The CDR3 region is CASSSRTSGGPRDTQYF. The CDR3 DNA follows: TGTGCCAGCAGCTCTAGGACTAGCGGGGGCCCCCGGGATACGCAGTATTTT.

This chain connects TRBV12-5 to TRBJ1-1; maybe TRBD1 (6 bases). The germline V and J ends were trimmed by 3 bases and 4 bases, with 15 bases remaining between them. Germline V gene lookup returns CDR1 LGHNT and CDR2 FRNRAP. The CDR3 sequence is 15 residues long. CDR3 amino acids: CASGLRLTGTTEAFF. The CDR3 DNA sequence: TGTGCTAGTGGTTTACGGCTTACAGGGACCACTGAAGCTTTCTTT.

V gene TRBV25-1 combines with J gene TRBJ2-2; 10 positions agree with TRBD2. V was clipped by 4 bases and J by 3 bases; unmatched bases: 8. CDR3 length equals 17 residues. Germline lookup yields CDR1 MGHDK and CDR2 SYGVNS. In nucleotides, the CDR3 is TGTGCCAGCAGTGTGGAGCGGGGGGGCCGAGACACCGGGGAGCTGTTTTTT. Residues: CASSVERGGRDTGELFF.

The chain carries TRBV7-8 and TRBJ1-1, with D hard to call. CDR3 size: 14 residues. Germline V lookup: CDR1 SGHVS, CDR2 FQNEAQ. Trimming left V 0 bases short and J 5 bases short, with 10 bases between. CDR3 sequence (DNA): TGTGCCAGCAGCTTAGCGGCGGGCGGGACTGAAGCTTTCTTT. Protein product: CASSLAAGGTEAFF.

The chain combines TRBV4-1 with TRBJ1-2; D gene ambiguous. This CDR3 spans 14 amino acids. Germline V lookup: CDR1 MGHRA, CDR2 YSYEKL. V shed 1 base and J shed 5 bases, with 11 bases lying between them. CDR3 residues: CASSQGGSGYGYTF. The CDR3 DNA sequence: TGCGCCAGCAGCCAAGGCGGCAGCGGATATGGCTACACCTTC.

Only one count was recorded for this clone. V and J are TRBV27 and TRBJ2-1, with D unclear. The germline V and J ends were trimmed by 3 bases and 6 bases, with 18 bases remaining between them. This CDR3 comprises 16 residues. The germline gives CDR1 MNHEY, CDR2 SMNVEV (reference sequence). CDR3: CASSFDTATRFNEQFF. DNA of the CDR3: TGTGCCAGCAGTTTCGACACTGCTACAAGATTCAATGAGCAGTTCTTC.

The chain employs TRBV11-2 and TRBJ1-2; weak D call: TRBD1 (6 bases). V dropped 5 bases and J dropped 3 bases, with 7 bases sitting between them. Germline CDR1 is SGHAT and CDR2 is FQNNGV. The CDR3 has 12 residues. The CDR3 DNA follows: TGTGCCAGCAGCCGGACAGACTATGGCTACACCTTC. Residues: CASSRTDYGYTF.